A selection of T cell receptor beta chains follows, all from one sample in a study of regulatory T cells in long-lasting Graves disease. From the multiplex PCR reads, TCRdb called clonotypes with MiXCR, one entry per CDR3 protein. The data hold about 460,000 distinct CDR3 sequences, with about 15% observed a single time. The data were also submitted as part of a second study, on T cells in Graves' hyperthyroidism and ophthalmopathy.

Here the sequenced sample was peripheral blood mononuclear cells (PBMCs), taken at new diagnosis, from a patient treated with antithyroid drugs. Every receptor here comes from a woman between 45 and 60 years old with Graves disease. CDR3s include the opening cysteine and the closing phenylalanine or tryptophan. The order of the fields is J gene, clone size, V gene, D gene, CDR3 DNA, CDR3 protein. The D gene is left open where the match is weak. Clone size is stated in some rows and not others, as once, few, many or a class when expanded.

J gene: TRBJ2-2
clone size: .
V gene: TRBV30
D gene: .
CDR3 DNA: TGTGCCTGGAGTCGTCCGGGGGCAGCAGGGGAGCTGTTTTTT
CDR3 protein: CAWSRPGAAGELFF

J gene: TRBJ2-5
clone size: .
V gene: TRBV11-2
D gene: .
CDR3 DNA: TGTGCCAGCAGCTTAGGGTTATCTGGACAAGAGACCCAGTACTTC
CDR3 protein: CASSLGLSGQETQYF

J gene: TRBJ2-3
clone size: many
V gene: TRBV6-2/TRBV6-3
D gene: .
CDR3 DNA: TGTGCCAGCCACCCTCCGGGTAACACAGATACGCAGTATTTT
CDR3 protein: CASHPPGNTDTQYF

J gene: TRBJ1-4
clone size: many
V gene: TRBV2
D gene: .
CDR3 DNA: TGTGCCAGCAGTGCTGTTGACGCCGCCAATGAAAAACTGTTTTTT
CDR3 protein: CASSAVDAANEKLFF

J gene: TRBJ2-5
clone size: .
V gene: TRBV7-2
D gene: .
CDR3 DNA: TGTGCCAGCAGCTCGTATAGGGAGACCCAGTACTTC
CDR3 protein: CASSSYRETQYF

J gene: TRBJ1-1
clone size: few
V gene: TRBV30
D gene: .
CDR3 DNA: TGTGCCTGGAGCCGCCCAGGCGCTGAAGCTTTCTTT
CDR3 protein: CAWSRPGAEAFF

J gene: TRBJ2-7
clone size: few
V gene: TRBV30
D gene: TRBD2
CDR3 DNA: TGTGCCTGTAGCGGGAGTTATTCCGAGCAGTACTTC
CDR3 protein: CACSGSYSEQYF

J gene: TRBJ2-7
clone size: .
V gene: TRBV10-3
D gene: TRBD2
CDR3 DNA: TGTGCCATCAAGAAGCGGGAGTCCTACGAGCAGTACTTC
CDR3 protein: CAIKKRESYEQYF

J gene: TRBJ2-5
clone size: few
V gene: TRBV19
D gene: .
CDR3 DNA: TGTGCCAGTAGTCCCTTTTCCCGAATCCAAGAGACCCAGTACTTC
CDR3 protein: CASSPFSRIQETQYF

J gene: TRBJ2-2
clone size: few
V gene: TRBV13
D gene: TRBD1
CDR3 DNA: TGTGCCAGCAGCGCTCAGGGGGCCGGGGAGCTGTTTTTT
CDR3 protein: CASSAQGAGELFF

J gene: TRBJ2-1
clone size: many
V gene: TRBV28
D gene: .
CDR3 DNA: TGTGCCAGCAAACCGGCCTATAATGAGCAGTTCTTC
CDR3 protein: CASKPAYNEQFF

J gene: TRBJ1-5
clone size: few
V gene: TRBV6-1
D gene: TRBD1
CDR3 DNA: TGTGCCAGCTCTGGGACAGGGGGTCATCAGCCCCAGCATTTT
CDR3 protein: CASSGTGGHQPQHF

J gene: TRBJ2-3
clone size: many
V gene: TRBV5-1
D gene: TRBD1
CDR3 DNA: TGCGCCAGCAGCCGAGGGACAGGGACCGCAGATACGCAGTATTTT
CDR3 protein: CASSRGTGTADTQYF

J gene: TRBJ1-6
clone size: .
V gene: TRBV2
D gene: TRBD1
CDR3 DNA: TGTGCCAGCAGCCCGGACAGGGGGCTAAATTCACCCCTCCACTTT
CDR3 protein: CASSPDRGLNSPLHF

J gene: TRBJ2-2
clone size: many
V gene: TRBV6-2/TRBV6-3
D gene: .
CDR3 DNA: TGTGCCAGCAGTGATTTTCTGATTTGGACGAACACCGGGGAGCTGTTTTTT
CDR3 protein: CASSDFLIWTNTGELFF

J gene: TRBJ2-7
clone size: few
V gene: TRBV5-1
D gene: .
CDR3 DNA: TGCGCCAGCAGCCTACGCACCACCCTGGCCGTACACGAGCAGTACTTC
CDR3 protein: CASSLRTTLAVHEQYF

J gene: TRBJ2-3
clone size: few
V gene: TRBV25-1
D gene: .
CDR3 DNA: TGTGCCAGCAGTGAAAGTATAGCCGCCACAGATACGCAGTATTTT
CDR3 protein: CASSESIAATDTQYF

J gene: TRBJ2-7
clone size: few
V gene: TRBV5-1
D gene: .
CDR3 DNA: TGCGCCAGCTCAGGACAGAATTACTACGAGCAGTACTTC
CDR3 protein: CASSGQNYYEQYF

J gene: TRBJ2-7
clone size: many
V gene: TRBV12-5
D gene: .
CDR3 DNA: TGTGCTAGTGGTTGGTCGCGGGACAGAAAAATGGAGCAGTACTTC
CDR3 protein: CASGWSRDRKMEQYF

J gene: TRBJ2-7
clone size: .
V gene: TRBV3-1
D gene: TRBD2
CDR3 DNA: TGTGCCGGCAGCCAAGATTATGGTAGCGGGAGGCCCTACGAGCAGTACTTC
CDR3 protein: CAGSQDYGSGRPYEQYF

J gene: TRBJ1-1
clone size: many
V gene: TRBV28
D gene: TRBD1
CDR3 DNA: TGTGCCAGCACGACAGGGGGTACTGAAGCTTTCTTT
CDR3 protein: CASTTGGTEAFF

J gene: TRBJ2-3
clone size: many
V gene: TRBV11-2
D gene: .
CDR3 DNA: TGTGCCAGCAGCCAAGGGGTGACAGATACGCAGTATTTT
CDR3 protein: CASSQGVTDTQYF

J gene: TRBJ2-3
clone size: few
V gene: TRBV18
D gene: TRBD2
CDR3 DNA: TGTGCCAGCTCACCTGAGGATCTAGCGGGGCAGTATTTT
CDR3 protein: CASSPEDLAGQYF

J gene: TRBJ2-7
clone size: few
V gene: TRBV9
D gene: .
CDR3 DNA: TGTGCCAGCAGCCCCCGCGCGGGGCAGTACTTC
CDR3 protein: CASSPRAGQYF

J gene: TRBJ1-2
clone size: many
V gene: TRBV24-1
D gene: .
CDR3 DNA: TGTGCCACCAGTGATTTTGGGCAGGACTATGGCTACACCTTC
CDR3 protein: CATSDFGQDYGYTF

J gene: TRBJ2-7
clone size: few
V gene: TRBV19
D gene: TRBD1
CDR3 DNA: TGTGCCAGTAGTCTCCAACAGGGGTCTGCCTACGAGCAGTACTTC
CDR3 protein: CASSLQQGSAYEQYF

J gene: TRBJ2-5
clone size: .
V gene: TRBV7-2
D gene: TRBD2
CDR3 DNA: TGTGCCAGCAGCTTGGGGACTAGTTTGCCCCAAGAGACCCAGTACTTC
CDR3 protein: CASSLGTSLPQETQYF

J gene: TRBJ2-7
clone size: many
V gene: TRBV12-3/TRBV12-4
D gene: TRBD1
CDR3 DNA: TGTGCCAGCAGTAACCCGGGACAGGGGGCTAGAAGGGTCGCCTACGAGCAGTACTTC
CDR3 protein: CASSNPGQGARRVAYEQYF

J gene: TRBJ2-3
clone size: few
V gene: TRBV5-1
D gene: TRBD1
CDR3 DNA: TGCGCCAGCAGCAATATACAGGGGGCATCCACAGATACGCAGTATTTT
CDR3 protein: CASSNIQGASTDTQYF

J gene: TRBJ1-1
clone size: many
V gene: TRBV28
D gene: .
CDR3 DNA: TGTGCCAGCACCCTTGTCTCCTCCGGGACACACAACACTGAAGCTTTCTTT
CDR3 protein: CASTLVSSGTHNTEAFF

J gene: TRBJ1-4
clone size: few
V gene: TRBV6-1
D gene: .
CDR3 DNA: TGTGCCAGCCGCCGTGGTGAGGGGGGGGGTGAAAAACTGTTTTTT
CDR3 protein: CASRRGEGGGEKLFF

J gene: TRBJ2-3
clone size: many
V gene: TRBV20-1
D gene: .
CDR3 DNA: TGCAGTGCTAGAGATCGGGGCGGCACAGATACGCAGTATTTT
CDR3 protein: CSARDRGGTDTQYF

J gene: TRBJ2-7
clone size: many
V gene: TRBV28
D gene: .
CDR3 DNA: TGTGCCAGCAGCCGTGAGGCCTACGAGCAGTACTTC
CDR3 protein: CASSREAYEQYF

J gene: TRBJ1-1
clone size: many
V gene: TRBV7-2
D gene: .
CDR3 DNA: TGTGCCAGCACCGAGACCTGGGGGGACACTGAAGCTTTCTTT
CDR3 protein: CASTETWGDTEAFF

J gene: TRBJ2-6
clone size: .
V gene: TRBV19
D gene: TRBD1
CDR3 DNA: TGTGCCAGTAGTAGGAACCGGGACAGGGTATCTGGGGCCAACGTCCTGACTTTC
CDR3 protein: CASSRNRDRVSGANVLTF

J gene: TRBJ2-5
clone size: .
V gene: TRBV10-2
D gene: TRBD2
CDR3 DNA: TGCGCCAGCAGTGCAGCGGGAGGGCGTTTGGAGACCCAGTACTTC
CDR3 protein: CASSAAGGRLETQYF

J gene: TRBJ2-7
clone size: many
V gene: TRBV7-9
D gene: TRBD2
CDR3 DNA: TGTGCCAGCCTGGCTAGCGGGAGCAGCGAGCAGTACTTC
CDR3 protein: CASLASGSSEQYF

J gene: TRBJ2-7
clone size: many
V gene: TRBV28
D gene: TRBD1
CDR3 DNA: TGTGCCAGCAGTCGGACAGGAAGCCGCTCCTACGAGCAGTACTTC
CDR3 protein: CASSRTGSRSYEQYF

J gene: TRBJ2-3
clone size: many
V gene: TRBV2
D gene: .
CDR3 DNA: TGTGCCAGCAAGGCGAGCACAGATACGCAGTATTTT
CDR3 protein: CASKASTDTQYF

J gene: TRBJ2-5
clone size: few
V gene: TRBV24-1
D gene: TRBD2
CDR3 DNA: TGTGCCACCAGTGATCAGACTAGCGGGGGGGAGACCCAGTACTTC
CDR3 protein: CATSDQTSGGETQYF

J gene: TRBJ2-7
clone size: many
V gene: TRBV11-2
D gene: .
CDR3 DNA: TGTGCCAGCAGCTTACCCGATTATTCCTACGAGCAGTACTTC
CDR3 protein: CASSLPDYSYEQYF

J gene: TRBJ1-2
clone size: few
V gene: TRBV5-1
D gene: TRBD1
CDR3 DNA: TGCGCCAGCAGCTTGACGACAGGGGGCGCGGAGAGTGGCTACACCTTC
CDR3 protein: CASSLTTGGAESGYTF